Each of the 25 T cell receptor beta chains below was sequenced from the same sample in a study of CD8 T cells in Susac syndrome. The authors reverse transcribed roughly 0.5 to 1 ug RNA with random hexamers. TCRdb independently ran MiXCR on the immunoSEQ multiplex PCR reads; one entry per CDR3 protein. Found here are more than 100,000 distinct CDR3 sequences, 90% to 95% of them singletons; the top ten hold roughly 0.11%. The sequenced sample consisted of CD4+ T cells from PBMCs. These TCRs come from a human donor in good health.

The rearrangement links TRBV28 to TRBJ2-6; D may be TRBD1 (5 bases). From germline, CDR1 is MDHEN and CDR2 SYDVKM. The CDR3 spans 15 residues. Trimming took 5 bases from V and 0 from J, leaving 8 bases between them. The CDR3 sequence is CASSPQGSGANVLTF. For the CDR3, the DNA is TGTGCCAGCAGTCCCCAGGGCTCTGGGGCCAACGTCCTGACTTTC.

The chain combines TRBV4-2 with TRBJ2-7; D remains ambiguous. The CDR3 extends over 15 amino acids. V was shortened by 0 bases and J by 2 bases, with 11 bases between the two germline ends. Looked up from germline, CDR1 is LGHNA and CDR2 is YNFKEQ. The CDR3 DNA follows: TGTGCCAGCAGCCAAGAAACTTCCTCGACCTACGAGCAGTACTTC. Translating gives CASSQETSSTYEQYF.

CDR3 in DNA: TGTGCCAGCCGCCGAGGGGGGAACTACGAGCAGTACTTC. Translating it yields CASRRGGNYEQYF. The chain is built from TRBV18 and TRBJ2-7; D is tentatively TRBD1 or TRBD2 (6 bases each). The V end was cut by 8 bases, the J end by 3 bases, with 14 bases between. Germline CDR1 is KGHSH and CDR2 is LQKENI. The CDR3 has 13 amino acids.

The chain combines TRBV7-2 with TRBJ2-4; unclear D gene. V lost 1 base, J lost 9 bases, and 10 bases lay in between. CDR3 length: 13 residues. Per germline, CDR1 SGHTA and CDR2 FQGNSA. CDR3 amino acids: CASSLGTLGIQYF. CDR3 sequence (DNA): TGTGCCAGCAGCTTAGGAACCTTGGGCATTCAGTACTTC.

V gene TRBV28 combines with J gene TRBJ1-5, with 8 bases identical to TRBD1. There are 15 residues in the CDR3. Germline CDR1 reads MDHEN; CDR2 reads SYDVKM. V was pared by 4 bases and J by 7 bases, with 9 bases of the junction left unmatched. The chain's CDR3 is CASSSPTGADQPQHF. As DNA, the CDR3 is TGTGCCAGCAGTTCGCCGACAGGGGCTGACCAGCCCCAGCATTTT.

The V gene is TRBV5-1, the J gene TRBJ2-5; 12 positions match TRBD2. V shed 2 bases and J 2 bases; nucleotides not matched to a gene: 10. From germline, CDR1 is SGHRS and CDR2 YFSETQ. The CDR3 sequence is 18 residues long. CDR3 DNA: TGCGCCAGCAGCTTTGCTAGCGGGAGGGCACGTCTGCAAGAGACCCAGTACTTC. It yields the protein CASSFASGRARLQETQYF.

The chain uses TRBV27 and TRBJ2-2; 7 bases are shared with TRBD1. Trimming took 3 bases from V and 1 from J; bases not matched to a gene: 5. The CDR3 runs 16 residues. Germline lookup yields CDR1 MNHEY and CDR2 SMNVEV (reference sequence). CDR3 in DNA: TGTGCCAGCAGTTTGAGGGGACAGCAGAACACCGGGGAGCTGTTTTTT. Amino acids: CASSLRGQQNTGELFF.

The chain combines TRBV15 with TRBJ2-7, with D possibly being TRBD2 (6 bases). Looked up from germline, CDR1 is LNHNV and CDR2 is YYDKDF (reference sequence). CDR3 size: 13 residues. Trimming pared 4 bases from V and 4 bases from J, leaving 11 bases between. The CDR3 nucleotides are TGTGCCACCAGCAAACCCGGGGGTTACGAGCAGTACTTC. Its protein product is CATSKPGGYEQYF. The entire variable domain, with the rest obtained from reference TRBV15 and TRBJ2-7, is as follows: DAMVIQNPRYQVTQFGKPVTLSCSQTLNHNVMYWYQQKSSQAPKLLFHYYDKDFNNEADTPDNFQSRRPNTSFCFLDIRSPGLGDTAMYLCATSKPGGYEQYFGPGTRLTVT.

This clonotype has just a few counts. The genes are TRBV19 and TRBJ1-2; no firm D call. V was trimmed by 5 bases and J by 2 bases, leaving 9 bases between them. The V gene's germline CDR1 is LNHDA and CDR2 SQIVND (reference sequence). The CDR3 covers 13 residues. CDR3 nucleotide sequence: TGTGCCAGTAGTCCGGACGGAAACTATGGCTACACCTTC. Its translation is CASSPDGNYGYTF.

J is TRBJ2-1 and V is TRBV12-3 or TRBV12-4, with unresolved D. V lost 3 bases to trimming and J lost 8 bases, with 8 bases between them. This CDR3 has 12 residues. CDR3 nucleotides: TGTGCCAGCAGTTTGGATGGGGATGAGCAGTTCTTC. Amino acids: CASSLDGDEQFF.

This clonotype was detected only once. The V gene is TRBV6-6, the J gene TRBJ1-2, with D hard to call. The CDR3 spans 14 residues. Trimming shortened V by 2 bases and J by 3 bases, and 10 bases separated the two germline ends. CDR1 and CDR2 (germline): MNHNY, SVGAGI (reference sequence). The CDR3 coding sequence is TGTGCCAGCAGTTACCAAGGGATGTACTATGGCTACACCTTC. Its translation: CASSYQGMYYGYTF.

The count of this clonotype is one. The gene calls are TRBV28 and TRBJ2-4; TRBD2 matches at 12 bases. Germline CDR1 is MDHEN and CDR2 is SYDVKM. The CDR3 sequence is 16 residues long. V dropped 4 bases and J dropped 6; count of bases not matched to a gene: 7. The chain's CDR3 is CASSSTPTSGGNIQYF. The CDR3 DNA sequence: TGTGCCAGCAGTTCGACTCCGACTAGCGGGGGAAACATTCAGTACTTC.

With regard to this clonotype: Its ends do not fully match the called genes, so a read error is possible. The rearrangement joins TRBV7-7 to TRBJ2-3; perhaps D is TRBD1 or TRBD2 (5 bases each). The germline V gene has CDR1 SSHAT and CDR2 FNYEAQ (reference sequence). The CDR3 runs to 17 residues. The CDR3 reads CASSSHGLGPAVDTQYF. CDR3 DNA sequence: TGTGCTAGCAGCTCCCACGGACTGGGGCCGGCCGTGGATACGCAGTATTTT. Supplemented by reference TRBV7-7 and TRBJ2-3, the full variable domain reads GAGVSQSPRYKVTKRGQDVTLRCDPISSHATLYWYQQALGQGPEFLTYFNYEAQPDKSGLPSDRFSAERPEGSISTLTIQRTEQRDSAMYRCASSSHGLGPAVDTQYFGPGTRLTVL.

In DNA, the CDR3 is TGCGCCAGCAGCGGGGCAGGGCTCTCCTACGAGCAGTACTTC. Encoded protein: CASSGAGLSYEQYF. The chain carries TRBV5-1 and TRBJ2-7; D is possibly TRBD1 (5 bases). Germline CDR1 is SGHRS and CDR2 is YFSETQ. The V end lost 4 bases, the J end lost 0 bases, and 11 bases lay between the germline ends. This CDR3 is built from 14 residues.

The rearrangement uses TRBV12-3 or TRBV12-4 and TRBJ2-7, with D possibly TRBD2 on 6 matching bases. This CDR3 comprises 16 residues. The V end lost 5 bases, the J end lost 0 bases, and 17 bases lay between the germline ends. The CDR3 spells CASSATGTQLSYEQYF. Here the CDR3 DNA reads TGTGCCAGCAGTGCTACCGGGACTCAGCTCTCCTACGAGCAGTACTTC.

This chain's CDR3 is CASSPAGVGRETQYF. The CDR3 nucleotides are TGTGCCAGCAGCCCGGCAGGGGTTGGGCGAGAGACCCAGTACTTC. The rearrangement links TRBV12-3 or TRBV12-4 to TRBJ2-5; D possibly corresponds to TRBD1 (6 bases). The ends were cut back, 6 bases at V and 4 bases at J, with 18 bases in the middle. The CDR3 loop spans 15 amino acids.

The V gene is TRBV29-1, the J gene TRBJ2-5; D perhaps matches TRBD2 (5 bases). Germline V lookup: CDR1 SQVTM, CDR2 ANQGSEA. Trimming pared 3 bases from V and 2 bases from J, leaving 10 bases between. The CDR3 is made up of 13 amino acids. This CDR3 reads CSVDILVQETQYF. CDR3 bases: TGCAGCGTTGATATACTAGTGCAAGAGACCCAGTACTTC.

The chain has TRBV5-1 and TRBJ1-1; no firm D call. Germline V gene lookup returns CDR1 SGHRS and CDR2 YFSETQ. The CDR3 runs to 14 residues. V dropped 4 bases and J dropped 1 base, with 11 bases sitting between them. The CDR3: CASSPHGANTEAFF. For the CDR3, the DNA is TGCGCCAGCAGCCCGCATGGAGCGAACACTGAAGCTTTCTTT.

V gene TRBV7-2 combines with J gene TRBJ2-7; D might be TRBD1 (6 bases). Germline V gene lookup returns CDR1 SGHTA and CDR2 FQGNSA. V shed 6 bases and J shed 4 bases, with 13 bases lying between them. The CDR3 runs 13 residues. The CDR3 coding sequence is TGTGCCAGCAGTTTTAACAGGGTTTACGAGCAGTACTTC. Translation: CASSFNRVYEQYF.

The V and J genes are TRBV5-4 and TRBJ1-1; no reliable D call. V gave up 0 bases and J gave up 2 bases, with 8 bases separating them. The CDR3 is 14 amino acids. Per the germline V gene, CDR1 is SGHNT and CDR2 is YYREEE (reference sequence). The CDR3 DNA sequence: TGTGCCAGCAGCTTGGAAAGGGTAAACACTGAAGCTTTCTTT. This translates into CASSLERVNTEAFF.

The CDR3 DNA reads TGTGCCAGCAGTTCCTCGGACAGGGCCTATAGCAATCAGCCCCAGCATTTT. It yields the protein CASSSSDRAYSNQPQHF. J is TRBJ1-5 and V is TRBV6-5, with 8 bases fitting TRBD1. Germline CDR1 reads MNHEY; CDR2 reads SVGAGI. The CDR3 sequence is 17 residues long. The J segment lost 0 bases and the V segment lost 4 bases, leaving 8 bases of the junction unmatched.

The chain carries TRBV15 and TRBJ1-2; maybe TRBD1 (5 bases). Germline-derived CDR1 and CDR2 are LNHNV and YYDKDF (reference sequence). Between the trimmed V and J ends, which lost 0 bases and 5 bases, there was a span of 13 bases. The CDR3 consists of 15 residues. The CDR3 DNA reads TGTGCCACCAGCAGAGATGCCCAGGGACGATATGGCTACACCTTC. This sequence encodes CATSRDAQGRYGYTF. Together with reference TRBV15 and TRBJ1-2, the CDR3 gives the full variable domain: DAMVIQNPRYQVTQFGKPVTLSCSQTLNHNVMYWYQQKSSQAPKLLFHYYDKDFNNEADTPDNFQSRRPNTSFCFLDIRSPGLGDTAMYLCATSRDAQGRYGYTFGSGTRLTVV.

The V and J genes are TRBV9 and TRBJ2-5; D is unresolved. Trimming took 0 bases from V and 7 from J, leaving 16 bases between them. The CDR3 runs 15 residues. Germline loops: CDR1 SGDLS, CDR2 YYNGEE. CDR3 residues: CASSVAGKPPWTQYF. In DNA form, the CDR3 reads TGTGCCAGCAGCGTAGCCGGAAAGCCACCTTGGACCCAGTACTTC.

This sequence joins TRBV3-1 and TRBJ2-2; D unclear. V was cut by 7 bases and J by 1 base, with 7 bases left in between. This CDR3 has 13 residues. Germline V gene sequence: CDR1 LGHDT, CDR2 YNNKEL (reference sequence). This chain's CDR3 is CASKRLNTGELFF. DNA of the CDR3: TGTGCCAGCAAACGACTGAACACCGGGGAGCTGTTTTTT.

This clonotype was picked up one time. This rearrangement joins TRBV12-3 or TRBV12-4 to TRBJ2-1, with D tentatively TRBD2 (5 bases). V was trimmed by 4 bases and J by 7 bases, leaving 8 bases between them. CDR3 length: 12 amino acids. The CDR3 region has the DNA TGTGCCAGCAGTTACACTAGGAATGAGCAGTTCTTC. Translation: CASSYTRNEQFF.